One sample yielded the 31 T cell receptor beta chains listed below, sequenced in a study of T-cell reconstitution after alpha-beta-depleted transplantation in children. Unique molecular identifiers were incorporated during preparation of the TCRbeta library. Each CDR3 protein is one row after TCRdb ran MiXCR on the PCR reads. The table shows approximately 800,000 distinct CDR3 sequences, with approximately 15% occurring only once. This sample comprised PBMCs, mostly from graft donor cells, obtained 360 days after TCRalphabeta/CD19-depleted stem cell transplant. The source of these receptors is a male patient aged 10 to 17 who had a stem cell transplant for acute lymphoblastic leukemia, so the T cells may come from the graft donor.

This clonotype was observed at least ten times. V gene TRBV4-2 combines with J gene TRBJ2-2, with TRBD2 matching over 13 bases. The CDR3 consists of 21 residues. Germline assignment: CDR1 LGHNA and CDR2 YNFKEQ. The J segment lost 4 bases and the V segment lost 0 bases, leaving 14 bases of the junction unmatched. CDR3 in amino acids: CASSQETVTSGLAGFTGELFF. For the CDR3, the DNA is TGTGCCAGCAGCCAAGAAACGGTAACATCGGGACTAGCGGGATTCACCGGGGAGCTGTTTTTT.

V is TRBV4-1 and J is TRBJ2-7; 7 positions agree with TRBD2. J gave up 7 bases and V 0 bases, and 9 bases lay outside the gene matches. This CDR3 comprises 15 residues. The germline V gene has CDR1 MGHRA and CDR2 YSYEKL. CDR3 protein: CASSQDGLGRGEQYF. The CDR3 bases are TGCGCCAGCAGCCAAGATGGTCTGGGGAGGGGTGAGCAGTACTTC.

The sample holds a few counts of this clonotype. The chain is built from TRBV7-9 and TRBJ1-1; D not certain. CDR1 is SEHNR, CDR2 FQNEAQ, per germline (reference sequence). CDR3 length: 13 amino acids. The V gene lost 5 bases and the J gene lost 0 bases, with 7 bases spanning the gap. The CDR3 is CASSPSLNTEAFF. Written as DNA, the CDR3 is TGTGCCAGCAGCCCTTCTTTGAACACTGAAGCTTTCTTT.

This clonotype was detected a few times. The CDR3 loop is CASSLFLRGDGYTF. In DNA form, the CDR3 reads TGCGCCAGCAGCTTGTTTCTCCGGGGTGATGGCTACACCTTC. V usage is TRBV5-1 and J usage is TRBJ1-2; D remains unclear. The germline CDR1 and CDR2 sequences are SGHRS and YFSETQ. The V end lost 1 base, the J end lost 6 bases, and 13 bases lay between the germline ends. This CDR3 is built from 14 residues.

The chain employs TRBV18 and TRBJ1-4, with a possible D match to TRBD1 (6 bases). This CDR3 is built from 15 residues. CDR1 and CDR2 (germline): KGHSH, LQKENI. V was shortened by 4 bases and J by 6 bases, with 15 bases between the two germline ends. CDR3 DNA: TGTGCCAGCTCACGTATACAGGGAGAGGATGAAAAACTGTTTTTT. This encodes CASSRIQGEDEKLFF. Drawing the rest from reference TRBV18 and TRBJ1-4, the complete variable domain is NAGVMQNPRHLVRRRGQEARLRCSPMKGHSHVYWYRQLPEEGLKFMVYLQKENIIDESGMPKERFSAEFPKEGPSILRIQQVVRGDSAAYFCASSRIQGEDEKLFFGSGTQLSVL.

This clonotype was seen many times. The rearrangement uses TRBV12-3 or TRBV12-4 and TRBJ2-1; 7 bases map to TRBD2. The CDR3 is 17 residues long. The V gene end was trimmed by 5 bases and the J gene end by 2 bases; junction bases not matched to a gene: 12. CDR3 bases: TGTGCCAGCAGTCGCCCCGGGCGGGCGGGGGCCTACAATGAGCAGTTCTTC. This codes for CASSRPGRAGAYNEQFF.

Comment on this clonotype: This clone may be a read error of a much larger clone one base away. CDR3 sequence: CACRRQTNEKLFF. The CDR3 coding sequence is TGCGCCTGCAGGAGACAGACTAATGAAAAACTGTTTTTT. The V and J genes are TRBV5-1 and TRBJ1-4, with D possibly TRBD1 on 5 matching bases. CDR3 size: 13 residues. Germline CDR1 reads SGHRS; CDR2 reads YFSETQ.

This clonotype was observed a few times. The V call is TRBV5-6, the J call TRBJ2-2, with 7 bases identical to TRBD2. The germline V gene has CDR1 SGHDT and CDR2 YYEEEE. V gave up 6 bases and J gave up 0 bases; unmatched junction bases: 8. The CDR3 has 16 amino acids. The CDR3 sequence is CASTKRRGANTGELFF. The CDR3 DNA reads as TGTGCCAGCACCAAACGACGGGGGGCGAACACCGGGGAGCTGTTTTTT.

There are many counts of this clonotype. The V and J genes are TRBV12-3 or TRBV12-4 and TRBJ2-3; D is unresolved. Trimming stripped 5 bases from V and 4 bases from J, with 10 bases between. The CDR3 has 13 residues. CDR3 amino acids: CASSPQVPDTQYF. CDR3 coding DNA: TGTGCCAGCAGTCCCCAGGTGCCAGATACGCAGTATTTT.

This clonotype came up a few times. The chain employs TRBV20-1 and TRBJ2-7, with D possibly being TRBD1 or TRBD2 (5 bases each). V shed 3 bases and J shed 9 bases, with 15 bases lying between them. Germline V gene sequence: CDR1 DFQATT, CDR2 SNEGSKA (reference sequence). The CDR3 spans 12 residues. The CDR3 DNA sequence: TGCAGTGCTAGCCAGGACATTGGGGGGCAGTACTTC. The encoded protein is CSASQDIGGQYF.

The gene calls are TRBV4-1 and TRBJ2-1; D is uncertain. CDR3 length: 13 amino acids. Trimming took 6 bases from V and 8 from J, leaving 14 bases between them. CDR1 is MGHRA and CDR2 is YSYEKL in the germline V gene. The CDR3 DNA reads TGCGCCAGCAGTCTGCAAGGGCCCGATGAGCAGTTCTTC. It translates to CASSLQGPDEQFF.

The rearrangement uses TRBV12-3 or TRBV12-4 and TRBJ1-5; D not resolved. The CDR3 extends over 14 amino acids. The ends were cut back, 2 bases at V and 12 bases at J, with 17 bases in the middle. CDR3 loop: CASSLTPAHTVQHF. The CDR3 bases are TGTGCCAGCAGTTTAACCCCCGCACACACGGTCCAGCATTTT.

As DNA, the CDR3 is TGTGCCAGTTCCAGGCGCCCGAACGGGAGGGAGACCCAGTACTTC. Translation: CASSRRPNGRETQYF. The chain uses TRBV7-3 and TRBJ2-5, with 7 bases matching TRBD2. Looked up from germline, CDR1 is SGHTA and CDR2 is FQGTGA. V dropped 9 bases and J dropped 5; count of bases not matched to a gene: 15. The CDR3 sequence is 15 residues long.

Here the CDR3 DNA reads TGTGCCAGCAGTTTTGGGCCGGGGGAGCAGTACTTC. Amino acid sequence: CASSFGPGEQYF. This rearrangement joins TRBV28 to TRBJ2-7; D might be TRBD2 (5 bases). Germline V CDR1 and CDR2: MDHEN, SYDVKM. V dropped 3 bases and J dropped 7 bases, with 10 bases sitting between them. The CDR3 has 12 amino acids.

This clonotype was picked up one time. The CDR3 spells CSVAGQFRTDTQYF. CDR3 bases: TGCAGCGTTGCGGGACAGTTTCGCACAGATACGCAGTATTTT. This rearrangement joins TRBV29-1 to TRBJ2-3, with 7 bases fitting TRBD1. Germline trimming cut 4 bases from V and 1 base from J; bases unmatched to any gene: 5. CDR3 length: 14 residues. Germline loops: CDR1 SQVTM, CDR2 ANQGSEA.

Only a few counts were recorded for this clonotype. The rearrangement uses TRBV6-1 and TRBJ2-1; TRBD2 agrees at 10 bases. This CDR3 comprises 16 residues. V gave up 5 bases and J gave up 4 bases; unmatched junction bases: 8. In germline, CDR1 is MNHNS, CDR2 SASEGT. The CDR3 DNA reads TGTGCCAGCAGTCGGCTATCTAGCGGGAGTTACAATGAGCAGTTCTTC. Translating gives CASSRLSSGSYNEQFF.

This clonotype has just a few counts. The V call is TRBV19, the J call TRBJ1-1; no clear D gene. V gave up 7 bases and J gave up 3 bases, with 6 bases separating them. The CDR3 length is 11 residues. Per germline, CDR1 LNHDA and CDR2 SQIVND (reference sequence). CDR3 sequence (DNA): TGTGCCAGTACTCTTTACACTGAAGCTTTCTTT. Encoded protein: CASTLYTEAFF.

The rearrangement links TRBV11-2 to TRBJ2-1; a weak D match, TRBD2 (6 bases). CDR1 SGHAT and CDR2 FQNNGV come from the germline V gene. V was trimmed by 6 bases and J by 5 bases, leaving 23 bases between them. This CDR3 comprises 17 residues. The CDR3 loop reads CASRTRTGPPTDNEQFF. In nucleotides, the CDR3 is TGTGCCAGCAGGACTAGAACGGGACCGCCAACCGACAATGAGCAGTTCTTC.

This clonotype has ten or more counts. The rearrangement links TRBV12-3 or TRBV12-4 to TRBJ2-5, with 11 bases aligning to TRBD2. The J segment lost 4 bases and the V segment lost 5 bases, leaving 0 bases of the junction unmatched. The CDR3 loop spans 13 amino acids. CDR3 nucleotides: TGTGCCAGCAGTGGACTAGCGGGAGAGACCCAGTACTTC. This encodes CASSGLAGETQYF.

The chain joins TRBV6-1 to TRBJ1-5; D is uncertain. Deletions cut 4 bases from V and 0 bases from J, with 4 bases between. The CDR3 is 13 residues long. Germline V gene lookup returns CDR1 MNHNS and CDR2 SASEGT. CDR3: CASSGYSNQPQHF. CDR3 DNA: TGTGCCAGCAGTGGTTATAGCAATCAGCCCCAGCATTTT.

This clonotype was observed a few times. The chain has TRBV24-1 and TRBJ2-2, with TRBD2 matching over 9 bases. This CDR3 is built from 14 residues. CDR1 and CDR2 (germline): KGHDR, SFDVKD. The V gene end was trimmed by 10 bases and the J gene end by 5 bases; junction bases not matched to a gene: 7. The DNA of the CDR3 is TGTGCCACTCGTACTAGCGGGCCGACCGGGGAGCTGTTTTTT. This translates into CATRTSGPTGELFF.

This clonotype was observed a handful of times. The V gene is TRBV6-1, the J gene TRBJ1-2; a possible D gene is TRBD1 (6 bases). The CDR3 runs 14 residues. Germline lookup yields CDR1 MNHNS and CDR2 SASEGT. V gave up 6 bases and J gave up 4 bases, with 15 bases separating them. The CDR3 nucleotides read TGTGCCAGCAGCCCGGGACATGGGAGCTATGGCTACACCTTC. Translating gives CASSPGHGSYGYTF.

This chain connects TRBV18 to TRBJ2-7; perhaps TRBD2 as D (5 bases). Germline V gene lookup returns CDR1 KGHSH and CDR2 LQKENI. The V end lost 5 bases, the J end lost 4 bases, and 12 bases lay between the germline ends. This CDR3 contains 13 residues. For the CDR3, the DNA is TGTGCCAGCTCAGGGCCTCCGGGGTACGAGCAGTACTTC. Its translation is CASSGPPGYEQYF. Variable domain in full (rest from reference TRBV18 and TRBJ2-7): NAGVMQNPRHLVRRRGQEARLRCSPMKGHSHVYWYRQLPEEGLKFMVYLQKENIIDESGMPKERFSAEFPKEGPSILRIQQVVRGDSAAYFCASSGPPGYEQYFGPGTRLTVT.

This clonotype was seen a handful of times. CDR3 nucleotides: TGCAGTGCTAGCATTACTAGCGGGATCGAGACCCAGTACTTC. This codes for CSASITSGIETQYF. The chain combines TRBV20-1 with TRBJ2-5; TRBD2 matches at 10 bases. After removal of 3 bases from V and 5 bases from J, the junction contained 6 bases not matched to a gene. CDR1 DFQATT and CDR2 SNEGSKA come from the germline V gene (reference sequence). The CDR3 sequence is 14 residues long.

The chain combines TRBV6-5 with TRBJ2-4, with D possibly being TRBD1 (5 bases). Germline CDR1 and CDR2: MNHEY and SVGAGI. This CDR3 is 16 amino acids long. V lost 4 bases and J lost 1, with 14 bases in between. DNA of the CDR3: TGTGCCAGCAGTTCCGTGGGGCGGAAGGCCAAAAACATTCAGTACTTC. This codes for CASSSVGRKAKNIQYF.

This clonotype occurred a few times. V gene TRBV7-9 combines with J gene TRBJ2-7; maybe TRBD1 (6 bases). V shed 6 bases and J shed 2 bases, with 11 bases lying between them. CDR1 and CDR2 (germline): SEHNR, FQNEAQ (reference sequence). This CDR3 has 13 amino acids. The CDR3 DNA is TGTGCCAGCAGGGCCGGGACACCCTACGAGCAGTACTTC. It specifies CASRAGTPYEQYF.

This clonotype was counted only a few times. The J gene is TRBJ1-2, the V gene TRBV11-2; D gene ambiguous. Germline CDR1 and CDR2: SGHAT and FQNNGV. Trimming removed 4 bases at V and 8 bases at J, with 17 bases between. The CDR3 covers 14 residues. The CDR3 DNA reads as TGTGCCAGCAGCTCGAAACTCACGCGACAAGGCTACACCTTC. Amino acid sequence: CASSSKLTRQGYTF.

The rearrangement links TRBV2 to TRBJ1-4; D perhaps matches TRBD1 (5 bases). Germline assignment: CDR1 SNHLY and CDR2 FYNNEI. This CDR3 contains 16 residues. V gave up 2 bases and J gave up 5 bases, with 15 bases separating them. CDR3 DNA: TGTGCCAGCAGTGAACGGGGGACGAGGCCAAATGAAAAACTGTTTTTT. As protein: CASSERGTRPNEKLFF.

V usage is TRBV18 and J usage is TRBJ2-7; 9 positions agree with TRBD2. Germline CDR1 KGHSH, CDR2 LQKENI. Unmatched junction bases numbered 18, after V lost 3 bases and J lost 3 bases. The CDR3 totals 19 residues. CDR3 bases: TGTGCCAGCTCACCGACCGCCGGGGCGCGTGGCGGGAGGGTCTACGAGCAGTACTTC. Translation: CASSPTAGARGGRVYEQYF. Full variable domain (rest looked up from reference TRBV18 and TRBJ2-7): NAGVMQNPRHLVRRRGQEARLRCSPMKGHSHVYWYRQLPEEGLKFMVYLQKENIIDESGMPKERFSAEFPKEGPSILRIQQVVRGDSAAYFCASSPTAGARGGRVYEQYFGPGTRLTVT.

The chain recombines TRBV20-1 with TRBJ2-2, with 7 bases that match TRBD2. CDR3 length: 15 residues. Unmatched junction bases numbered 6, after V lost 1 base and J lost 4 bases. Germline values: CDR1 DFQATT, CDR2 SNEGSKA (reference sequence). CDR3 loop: CSARGGGGSTGELFF. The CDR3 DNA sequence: TGCAGTGCTAGAGGGGGGGGAGGGAGCACCGGGGAGCTGTTTTTT.

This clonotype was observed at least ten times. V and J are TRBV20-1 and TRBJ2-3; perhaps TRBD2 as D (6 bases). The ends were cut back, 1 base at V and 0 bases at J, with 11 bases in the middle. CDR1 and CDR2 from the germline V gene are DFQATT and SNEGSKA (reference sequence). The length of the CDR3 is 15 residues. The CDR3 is CSARVAGTSTDTQYF. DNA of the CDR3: TGCAGTGCTAGAGTGGCGGGGACGAGCACAGATACGCAGTATTTT.